The 19 T cell receptor beta chains in this list originate from one sample, sequenced in a study of blood T cell repertoires in COVID-19. Assay used: immunoSEQ multiplex PCR; TCRdb lists only in-frame clones, some missing. Altogether around 100,000 clones are present, roughly 90% being singletons, with the ten largest covering roughly 2.5%. The sequenced material came from peripheral blood. All receptors derive from a man aged 45 to 65 with COVID-19, enrolled during active disease.

The chain links TRBV6-1 to TRBJ2-5; TRBD1 matches at 10 bases. Germline CDR1 is MNHNS and CDR2 is SASEGT. Trimming cost V 1 base and J 5 bases; bases outside gene matches: 4. The CDR3 is 15 amino acids. The chain's CDR3 is CASSEGETGGETQYF. Here the CDR3 DNA reads TGTGCCAGCAGTGAAGGGGAGACAGGGGGCGAGACCCAGTACTTC.

J is TRBJ2-7 and V is TRBV5-6; possible D gene TRBD1, 6 bases. CDR1 is SGHDT, CDR2 YYEEEE, per germline. Trimming removed 1 base from V and 11 bases from J, with 16 bases in between. The CDR3 contains 13 residues. In DNA, the CDR3 is TGTGCCAGCAGCTTGAATGCACTTCCAGGGGAGTACTTC. Translation: CASSLNALPGEYF.

J is TRBJ2-7 and V is TRBV7-2; TRBD2 matches at 11 bases. The CDR3 has 14 residues. The trim removed 5 bases at V and 3 bases at J, leaving 3 bases unmatched. Germline V CDR1 and CDR2: SGHTA, FQGNSA. The CDR3 here is CASSITSGSYEQYF. The DNA of the CDR3 is TGTGCCAGCAGCATAACTAGCGGGAGCTACGAGCAGTACTTC.

The rearrangement links TRBV5-1 to TRBJ1-1, with 10 bases aligning to TRBD1. Germline V gives CDR1 SGHRS, CDR2 YFSETQ. Germline trimming cut 3 bases from V and 6 bases from J; bases unmatched to any gene: 8. This CDR3 region has 15 residues. The CDR3 DNA reads TGCGCCAGCAGCTACACCGGGACAGGGGACGCTGAAGCTTTCTTT. Translation gives CASSYTGTGDAEAFF.

The CDR3 here is CASSQVAGATEAFF. The DNA of the CDR3 is TGTGCCAGCAGCCAAGTTGCTGGGGCCACTGAAGCTTTCTTT. The chain employs TRBV3-1 (or the pseudogene TRBV3-2) and TRBJ1-1; D may be TRBD1 (5 bases). Trimming took off 1 base at V and 4 bases at J, with 10 bases between the two ends. The CDR3 sequence is 14 residues long. The germline gives CDR1 LGHDT, CDR2 YNNKEL (reference sequence).

V and J are TRBV7-2 and TRBJ2-3, with D maybe TRBD1 (5 bases). CDR1 is SGHTA and CDR2 is FQGNSA in the germline V gene. V was cut by 2 bases and J by 5 bases, with 5 bases left in between. This CDR3 spans 12 amino acids. CDR3 DNA: TGTGCCAGCAGCTTACAGGGAGATACGCAGTATTTT. Its translation is CASSLQGDTQYF.

The J gene is TRBJ2-7, the V gene TRBV5-8, with 8 bases fitting TRBD1. The junction had 5 bases not matched to a gene; V was cut back by 3 bases and J by 0 bases. CDR1 is SGHTS, CDR2 YDEGEE, per germline. This CDR3 comprises 15 residues. The CDR3 protein is CASSSKQGGSYEQYF. The CDR3 DNA follows: TGTGCCAGCAGCTCGAAACAGGGGGGCTCCTACGAGCAGTACTTC.

The chain couples TRBV6-6 to TRBJ2-4; possible D gene TRBD2, 6 bases. The ends were cut back, 2 bases at V and 0 bases at J, with 8 bases in the middle. The CDR3 loop spans 15 amino acids. CDR1 and CDR2 from the germline V gene are MNHNY and SVGAGI (reference sequence). The CDR3 spells CASSYGEVAKNIQYF. In nucleotides, the CDR3 is TGTGCCAGCAGTTACGGGGAGGTAGCCAAAAACATTCAGTACTTC.

This chain connects TRBV4-3 to TRBJ2-3; possible D gene TRBD1, 5 bases. From germline, CDR1 is LGHNA and CDR2 YSLEER. The V and J ends lost 1 base and 1 base respectively, with 12 bases between them. This CDR3 region has 16 residues. CDR3: CASSQGFVGGTDTQYF. In nucleotides, the CDR3 is TGCGCCAGCAGCCAAGGTTTCGTAGGGGGCACAGATACGCAGTATTTT.

CDR3 residues: CASSVAPTGTGSYEQYF. The CDR3 coding sequence is TGTGCCAGCAGCGTAGCCCCGACCGGGACAGGGTCCTACGAGCAGTACTTC. V and J are TRBV9 and TRBJ2-7; 9 bases are shared with TRBD1. Germline V gene sequence: CDR1 SGDLS, CDR2 YYNGEE. Trimming removed 0 bases from V and 1 base from J; junction bases left unmatched: 8. CDR3 length: 17 amino acids.

The rearrangement joins TRBV7-2 to TRBJ1-2; no clear D. The CDR3 covers 13 residues. The V end lost 6 bases, the J end lost 2 bases, and 10 bases lay between the germline ends. Per the germline V gene, CDR1 is SGHTA and CDR2 is FQGNSA. CDR3 in amino acids: CASSYRRNYGYTF. CDR3 coding DNA: TGTGCCAGCAGTTATCGGAGGAACTATGGCTACACCTTC.

This chain joins TRBV7-2 and TRBJ2-7; TRBD2 matches at 11 bases. Germline V gives CDR1 SGHTA, CDR2 FQGNSA. The CDR3 runs 16 residues. V shed 5 bases and J 2 bases; nucleotides not matched to a gene: 8. CDR3 region: CASSISGGAHPYEQYF. DNA for the CDR3: TGTGCCAGCAGCATTAGCGGGGGGGCCCATCCCTACGAGCAGTACTTC.

This chain joins TRBV27 and TRBJ2-3, with a tentative D call TRBD2 (6 bases). CDR1 MNHEY and CDR2 SMNVEV come from the germline V gene (reference sequence). This CDR3 region has 14 residues. The V end was cut by 4 bases, the J end by 4 bases, with 12 bases between. This chain's CDR3 is CASSSSLAPDTQYF. CDR3 DNA: TGTGCCAGCAGTTCCAGCCTAGCGCCAGATACGCAGTATTTT.

This chain links TRBV2 with TRBJ1-5; possible D gene TRBD1, 6 bases. Looked up from germline, CDR1 is SNHLY and CDR2 is FYNNEI. V was clipped by 5 bases and J by 5 bases, with 10 bases between them. The CDR3 is 13 amino acids. The CDR3 loop is CASSSQGYQPQHF. CDR3 in DNA: TGTGCCAGCAGTTCACAGGGTTATCAGCCCCAGCATTTT.

The J gene is TRBJ1-1, the V gene TRBV27; the D gene is possibly TRBD1 (6 bases). Germline V lookup: CDR1 MNHEY, CDR2 SMNVEV (reference sequence). This CDR3 has 13 residues. The germline V and J ends were trimmed by 5 bases and 4 bases, with 11 bases remaining between them. The CDR3 spells CASSNRQATEAFF. CDR3 DNA: TGTGCCAGCAGTAACCGACAGGCCACTGAAGCTTTCTTT.

The CDR3 nucleotides read TGTGCCAGCAGCCATAGTCTCAATCAGCCCCAGCATTTT. Its translation is CASSHSLNQPQHF. This chain joins TRBV14 and TRBJ1-5; D is ambiguous. The CDR3 sequence is 13 residues long. Trimming pared 3 bases from V and 3 bases from J, leaving 6 bases between. Germline CDR1 reads SGHDN; CDR2 reads FVKESK.

The chain recombines TRBV4-2 with TRBJ2-7, with D possibly being TRBD1 (6 bases). This CDR3 has 16 amino acids. The V end lost 3 bases, the J end lost 3 bases, and 18 bases lay between the germline ends. Germline CDR1 reads LGHNA; CDR2 reads YNFKEQ. The chain's CDR3 is CASSQAARGPIYEQYF. The DNA of the CDR3 is TGTGCCAGCAGCCAGGCCGCCAGGGGACCCATCTACGAGCAGTACTTC.

This chain connects TRBV30 to TRBJ1-1; 8 nucleotides line up with TRBD1. The CDR3 is 13 amino acids. Germline trimming cut 3 bases from V and 8 bases from J; bases unmatched to any gene: 8. CDR1 is GTSNPN and CDR2 is SVGIG in the germline V gene (reference sequence). The DNA of the CDR3 is TGTGCCTGGAGCCGGATACAGGGGGTCGAAGCTTTCTTT. Translating gives CAWSRIQGVEAFF. The variable domain in full, with the rest retrieved from reference TRBV30 and TRBJ1-1, is SQTIHQWPATLVQPVGSPLSLECTVEGTSNPNLYWYRQAAGRGLQLLFYSVGIGQISSEVPQNLSASRPQDRQFILSSKKLLLSDSGFYLCAWSRIQGVEAFFGQGTRLTVV.

The CDR3 loop reads CASSIGSDQPQHF. The CDR3 DNA reads as TGTGCCAGCAGTATAGGGAGCGATCAGCCCCAGCATTTT. The rearrangement uses TRBV7-9 and TRBJ1-5; D not resolved. The CDR3 runs 13 residues. V gave up 6 bases and J gave up 5 bases, with 11 bases separating them. Per the germline V gene, CDR1 is SEHNR and CDR2 is FQNEAQ (reference sequence).